Listed here are 16 T cell receptor beta chains from one sample, sequenced in a study of cytomegalovirus exposure and HLA in healthy donors. Measured with immunoSEQ multiplex PCR; TCRdb has only the in-frame clones, and not every one. The sample shows under 140,000 clones, 85% to 90% of them seen only once. Sequenced sample: PBMCs. Receptors originate from a woman between 25 and 40 years old in good health and CMV-seropositive.

CDR3 in amino acids: CASSSGDRGGTDTQYF. In nucleotides, the CDR3 is TGTGCCAGCAGCTCAGGTGACAGGGGGGGCACAGATACGCAGTATTTT. The chain recombines TRBV7-9 with TRBJ2-3, with 9 bases matching TRBD1. J gave up 1 base and V 4 bases, and 6 bases lay outside the gene matches. The CDR3 has 16 amino acids. Germline CDR1 SEHNR, CDR2 FQNEAQ (reference sequence).

The chain employs TRBV5-4 and TRBJ2-3; 10 bases line up with TRBD2. The V segment lost 0 bases and the J segment 2 bases; nucleotides outside the gene matches: 6. Germline loops: CDR1 SGHNT, CDR2 YYREEE (reference sequence). CDR3 length equals 17 residues. This CDR3 reads CASSLGPLAGHTDTQYF. The CDR3 DNA follows: TGTGCCAGCAGCTTGGGCCCACTAGCGGGACACACAGATACGCAGTATTTT.

The chain employs TRBV4-3 and TRBJ1-2; TRBD1 matches at 10 bases. Germline loops: CDR1 LGHNA, CDR2 YSLEER. Germline trimming cut 6 bases from V and 8 bases from J; bases unmatched to any gene: 6. This CDR3 is 13 amino acids long. The CDR3 region is CASSATGGDGYTF. Here the CDR3 DNA reads TGCGCCAGCAGTGCGACAGGGGGCGACGGCTACACCTTC.

The chain employs TRBV7-6 and TRBJ2-1; weak D call: TRBD2 (7 bases). The germline V gene encodes CDR1 SGHVS and CDR2 FNYEAQ. The CDR3 loop spans 14 amino acids. Trimming took off 7 bases at V and 6 bases at J, with 16 bases between the two ends. The DNA of the CDR3 is TGTGCCAGCAAACGACGGGGGGCTGGCAATGAGCAGTTCTTC. This codes for CASKRRGAGNEQFF.

The chain carries TRBV5-1 and TRBJ2-2, with D perhaps matching TRBD1 (5 bases). The CDR3 extends over 13 amino acids. CDR1 is SGHRS, CDR2 YFSETQ, per germline. Trimming shortened V by 9 bases and J by 4 bases, and 13 bases separated the two germline ends. The CDR3 is CATQLDITGELFF. Written as DNA, the CDR3 is TGCGCCACCCAACTGGACATCACCGGGGAGCTGTTTTTT.

The chain employs TRBV5-4 and TRBJ2-7, with TRBD2 matching over 13 bases. Looked up from germline, CDR1 is SGHNT and CDR2 is YYREEE (reference sequence). This CDR3 spans 15 amino acids. V trimming: 7 bases; J trimming: 2 bases; junction bases outside the gene matches: 6. The CDR3 nucleotides are TGTGCCAGCGGCCTACTAGCGGGAGGGACCTACGAGCAGTACTTC. The encoded protein is CASGLLAGGTYEQYF. Full variable domain (missing parts from reference TRBV5-4 and TRBJ2-7): ETGVTQSPTHLIKTRGQQVTLRCSSQSGHNTVSWYQQALGQGPQFIFQYYREEENGRGNFPPRFSGLQFPNYSSELNVNALELDDSALYLCASGLLAGGTYEQYFGPGTRLTVT.

This clone appeared a few times. This chain links TRBV10-2 with TRBJ2-4; D is undetermined. From germline, CDR1 is WSHSY and CDR2 SAAADI. The CDR3 has 14 residues. With 7 bases removed from V and 0 bases from J, the gap between germline ends came to 10 bases. DNA for the CDR3: TGCGCCAGCACCGTAGATTTAGCCAAAAACATTCAGTACTTC. It yields the protein CASTVDLAKNIQYF.

The CDR3 nucleotides read TGTGCTAGTGGTTTTACCGGGACAGGGGGCCTTAAGACCCAGTACTTC. The encoded protein is CASGFTGTGGLKTQYF. The chain combines TRBV12-5 with TRBJ2-5, with 12 bases aligning to TRBD1. V lost 3 bases and J lost 6; bases outside the gene matches: 8. Germline loops: CDR1 LGHNT, CDR2 FRNRAP. The CDR3 extends over 16 amino acids.

The chain links TRBV30 to TRBJ1-6; D remains unclear. This CDR3 contains 14 residues. Looked up from germline, CDR1 is GTSNPN and CDR2 is SVGIG (reference sequence). V was clipped by 3 bases and J by 5 bases, with 11 bases between them. The CDR3 DNA follows: TGTGCCTGGAGCGTGGAGTCTGATAATTCACCCCTCCACTTT. Its protein product is CAWSVESDNSPLHF.

This chain links TRBV19 with TRBJ2-1; perhaps TRBD2 as D (6 bases). The CDR3 contains 17 residues. Trimming cost V 4 bases and J 2 bases, with 18 bases left between them. Germline CDR1 LNHDA, CDR2 SQIVND (reference sequence). This chain's CDR3 is CASSSSAGLPPYNEQFF. The DNA for the CDR3 is TGTGCCAGTAGTAGCAGCGCGGGACTCCCGCCCTACAATGAGCAGTTCTTC.

In the case of this clone: Germline is not matched at one junction end, which may reflect a read error. The chain combines TRBV5-4 with TRBJ1-5, with 9 bases lining up with TRBD1. CDR1 and CDR2 (germline): SGHNT, YYREEE (reference sequence). CDR3 size: 14 residues. CDR3 in amino acids: CATSSGTGRQPQHF. CDR3 bases: TGTGCCACCAGCAGTGGGACAGGGAGACAGCCCCAGCATTTT. Using reference TRBV5-4 and TRBJ1-5 for the parts outside the CDR3, the full variable domain is ETGVTQSPTHLIKTRGQQVTLRCSSQSGHNTVSWYQQALGQGPQFIFQYYREEENGRGNFPPRFSGLQFPNYSSELNVNALELDDSALYLCATSSGTGRQPQHFGDGTRLSIL.

The chain recombines TRBV15 with TRBJ2-1; TRBD2 agrees at 9 bases. CDR1 and CDR2 from the germline V gene are LNHNV and YYDKDF (reference sequence). With 0 bases clipped from V and 3 bases from J, the junction kept 0 bases outside the gene matches. This CDR3 comprises 15 residues. CDR3 region: CATSREREGYNEQFF. The CDR3 DNA sequence: TGTGCCACCAGCAGAGAGCGGGAGGGCTACAATGAGCAGTTCTTC.

V is TRBV15 and J is TRBJ1-4; no clear D gene. V was trimmed by 5 bases and J by 7 bases, leaving 14 bases between them. CDR1 is LNHNV and CDR2 is YYDKDF in the germline V gene (reference sequence). This CDR3 comprises 14 residues. CDR3 DNA sequence: TGTGCCACCAGCCAGGACCCGGGGAGTGAAAAACTGTTTTTT. This translates into CATSQDPGSEKLFF.

This rearrangement joins TRBV6-1 to TRBJ2-3; 12 bases line up with TRBD1. Germline CDR1 MNHNS, CDR2 SASEGT. V lost 6 bases, J lost 6 bases, and 4 bases stayed unmatched. This CDR3 spans 14 amino acids. This CDR3 is CASRRGQGADTQYF. In DNA form, the CDR3 reads TGTGCCAGCAGGAGGGGACAGGGGGCTGATACGCAGTATTTT.

This sequence joins TRBV5-4 and TRBJ2-1, with 7 bases matching TRBD2. V was pared by 0 bases and J by 7 bases, with 7 bases of the junction left unmatched. The CDR3 is made up of 15 amino acids. Germline V lookup: CDR1 SGHNT, CDR2 YYREEE (reference sequence). The CDR3 region is CASSLVAGEPNEQFF. The CDR3, as DNA: TGTGCCAGCAGCTTGGTGGCGGGGGAACCGAATGAGCAGTTCTTC.

The chain carries TRBV20-1 and TRBJ1-1; no firm D call. Germline values: CDR1 DFQATT, CDR2 SNEGSKA (reference sequence). This CDR3 is 11 amino acids long. Trimming stripped 0 bases from V and 11 bases from J, with 10 bases between. The CDR3 nucleotides read TGCAGTGCTAGAGAGGCCATCGGGGCTTTCTTT. Translation: CSAREAIGAFF.